The clone carrying this T cell receptor beta chain was counted a few times. Its antigen remains unknown. These data are taken from a study of T cells in localized non-small cell lung cancer. TCRdb keeps only in-frame clones here, not all; method: immunoSEQ multiplex PCR. The data hold 2,000 to 2,500 clones, with roughly two fifths observed a single time. Study-wide results and caveats: Of the tissues analyzed, uninvolved adjacent lung showed maximal T cell clonality, greater than tumor. Out of the top 100 tumor clones, a median about 57 were seen in adjacent lung.

The CDR3 totals 17 residues. V was clipped by 1 base and J by 5 bases, with 20 bases between them. Per germline, CDR1 MGHRA and CDR2 YSYEKL. The sample here was lung tumor tissue, taken before any cancer treatment. The sequence was obtained from a male donor at least 60 years old with stage II squamous cell lung carcinoma. The chain has TRBV4-1 and TRBJ2-5; D may be TRBD1 (6 bases). CDR3 protein: CASSQGGPYGKAETQYF. The CDR3, as DNA: TGCGCCAGCAGCCAAGGGGGGCCATACGGGAAAGCGGAGACCCAGTACTTC.